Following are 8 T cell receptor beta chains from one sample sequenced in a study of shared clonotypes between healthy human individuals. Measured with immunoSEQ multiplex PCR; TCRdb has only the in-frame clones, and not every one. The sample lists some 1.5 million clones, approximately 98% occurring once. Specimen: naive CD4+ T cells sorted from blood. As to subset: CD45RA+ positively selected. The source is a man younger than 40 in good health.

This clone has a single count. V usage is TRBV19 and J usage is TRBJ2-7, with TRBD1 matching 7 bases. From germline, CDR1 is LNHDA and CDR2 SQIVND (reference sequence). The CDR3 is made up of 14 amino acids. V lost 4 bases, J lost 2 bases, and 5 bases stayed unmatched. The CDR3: CASSKGQATYEQYF. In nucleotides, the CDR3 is TGTGCCAGTAGTAAAGGACAGGCTACCTACGAGCAGTACTTC.

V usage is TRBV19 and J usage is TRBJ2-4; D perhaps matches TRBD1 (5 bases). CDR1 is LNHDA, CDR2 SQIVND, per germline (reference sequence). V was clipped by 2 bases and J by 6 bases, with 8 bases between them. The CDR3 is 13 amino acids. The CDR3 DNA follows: TGTGCCAGTAGTATATTGGGGCTAAACATTCAGTACTTC. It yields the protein CASSILGLNIQYF.

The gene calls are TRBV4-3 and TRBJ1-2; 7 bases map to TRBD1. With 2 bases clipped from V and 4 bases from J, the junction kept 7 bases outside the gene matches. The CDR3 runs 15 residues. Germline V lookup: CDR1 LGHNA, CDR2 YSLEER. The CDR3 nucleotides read TGCGCCAGCAGCCAAAGCACAGGGGACCGCTATGGCTACACCTTC. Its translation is CASSQSTGDRYGYTF.

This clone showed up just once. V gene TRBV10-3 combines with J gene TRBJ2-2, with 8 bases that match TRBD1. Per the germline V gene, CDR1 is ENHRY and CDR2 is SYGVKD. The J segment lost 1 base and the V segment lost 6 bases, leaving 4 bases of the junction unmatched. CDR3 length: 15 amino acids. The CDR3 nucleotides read TGTGCCATCAGGCAGGGGGCATGGAACACCGGGGAGCTGTTTTTT. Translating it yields CAIRQGAWNTGELFF.

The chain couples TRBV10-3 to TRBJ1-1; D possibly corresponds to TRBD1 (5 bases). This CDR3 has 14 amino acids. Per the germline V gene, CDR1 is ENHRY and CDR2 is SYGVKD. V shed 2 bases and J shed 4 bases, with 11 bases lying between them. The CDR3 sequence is CAISEGGRGTEAFF. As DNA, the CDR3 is TGTGCCATCAGTGAGGGGGGAAGGGGCACTGAAGCTTTCTTT.

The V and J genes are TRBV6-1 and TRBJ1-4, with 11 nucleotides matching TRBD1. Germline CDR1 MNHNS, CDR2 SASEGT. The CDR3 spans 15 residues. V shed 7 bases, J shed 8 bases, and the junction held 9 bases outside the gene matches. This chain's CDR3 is CASIRDRGLGEKLFF. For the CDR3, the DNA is TGTGCCAGCATTCGGGACAGGGGGTTAGGGGAAAAACTGTTTTTT.

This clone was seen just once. CDR3 DNA: TGTGCCAGCTCACTAATCCCGGGACTAGCGGGAGACCACGAGCAGTACTTC. It is translated as CASSLIPGLAGDHEQYF. The chain has TRBV18 and TRBJ2-7; 14 bases map to TRBD2. CDR3 size: 17 residues. Losses at the gene ends were 4 bases for V and 5 bases for J; bases not matched to a gene: 10. Germline V gives CDR1 KGHSH, CDR2 LQKENI.

The DNA for the CDR3 is TGCGCCAGCAGCTTGGACAGTCCCAATGAGCAGTTCTTC. It specifies CASSLDSPNEQFF. This chain joins TRBV5-1 and TRBJ2-1, with D unresolved. The CDR3 has 13 residues. Between the trimmed V and J ends, which lost 0 bases and 6 bases, there was a span of 7 bases. Germline assignment: CDR1 SGHRS and CDR2 YFSETQ.